This T cell receptor beta chain was sequenced in a study of shared clonotypes between healthy human individuals. Assay used: immunoSEQ multiplex PCR; TCRdb lists only in-frame clones, some missing. The sample has some 2 million clones, 85% to 95% seen once. Sequences were obtained from naive CD4+ T cells sorted from blood. Subset: CD45RA+ positively selected. This TCR came from a man aged 18 to 29 in good health.

CDR3 bases: TGTGCCTCAAGGGGGGGTGTCGGTTCACCCCTCCACTTT. Protein sequence: CASRGGVGSPLHF. This rearrangement joins TRBV28 to TRBJ1-6, with D maybe TRBD1 (6 bases). CDR1 and CDR2 (germline): MDHEN, SYDVKM. This CDR3 region has 13 residues. V was clipped by 11 bases and J by 9 bases, with 17 bases between them.